This T cell receptor beta chain was sequenced during a study of human T cells and chemical hapten exposure. For the study at large: Patients additionally received therapeutic doses of diphenylcyclopropenone on the scalp once a week, and this continued throughout the roughly 25-week study.

Per the original methods: A typical sample had roughly 87,000 TCRs, with about 23,224 to 700,000 overall. One entry per CDR3 protein, called by TCRdb with MiXCR from the RACE reads. The V and J calls here are based on TCRdb, not the publication. The sample lists 300,000 to 450,000 distinct CDR3 sequences, roughly 5% occurring once. The sample holds a few counts of this clonotype. Its specificity is unknown. V was cut by 4 bases and J by 8 bases, with 10 bases left in between. The CDR3 sequence is 12 residues long. Germline V CDR1 and CDR2: SGHKS, YYEKEE (reference sequence). Whole-study results and caveats: Counts of TCRs above 1 in 1000 frequency stayed unchanged with DPC sensitization. Controls had significantly fewer large CDR3 similarity clusters than were formed by expanded TCRs.

Time point given: patch test 1, 2 weeks after DPC sensitization. The treatment denotes: therapeutic diphenylcyclopropenone sensitization with weekly scalp DPC. The source was whole blood, collected in connection with sensitization to the hapten diphenylcyclopropenone (DPC). This TCR was sampled from a woman aged 45-65 years with alopecia areata. Some clones in this sample may be carry-over from other donors' samples. The chain combines TRBV5-5 with TRBJ2-1; D gene unclear. The CDR3 here is CASSPHRDEQFF. CDR3 nucleotides: TGTGCCAGCAGCCCCCACAGAGATGAGCAGTTCTTC.